The 23 T cell receptor beta chains given below trace back to one sample, sequenced in a study of type 1 regulatory T cells. Antigens for these TCRs are unknown. MiXCR was run by TCRdb on the reads, yielding one entry per CDR3 protein. The table lists about 42,000 distinct CDR3 sequences, roughly an eighth of them singletons. The sequencing input was cultured non-Tr1 T cells, either the whole culture or a sorted T cell fraction (not recorded which). The receptors were sampled from a human donor in good health.

This clonotype was seen ten or more times. The chain has TRBV25-1 and TRBJ2-5; a weak D match, TRBD2 (5 bases). V gave up 1 base and J gave up 4 bases, with 10 bases separating them. CDR1 and CDR2 (germline): MGHDK, SYGVNS. This CDR3 spans 14 amino acids. CDR3 region: CASSEFGSGETQYF. CDR3 nucleotides: TGTGCCAGCAGTGAATTTGGGAGCGGAGAGACCCAGTACTTC.

This clonotype appeared many times. The chain uses TRBV5-6 and TRBJ2-7; TRBD1 is a possible D gene (6 bases). V was pared by 1 base and J by 5 bases, with 13 bases between. Looked up from germline, CDR1 is SGHDT and CDR2 is YYEEEE. This CDR3 is built from 14 residues. In nucleotides, the CDR3 is TGTGCCAGCAGCTTGTCAGGGGAGTTCCACGAGCAGTACTTC. Encoded protein: CASSLSGEFHEQYF.

In its sample, this clonotype was seen a few times. The chain employs TRBV7-8 and TRBJ2-3; the D is unclear. Trimming removed 1 base from V and 3 bases from J, with 14 bases in between. The CDR3 contains 16 residues. Germline V gene sequence: CDR1 SGHVS, CDR2 FQNEAQ. The CDR3 DNA sequence: TGTGCCAGCAGCTTAGATAACTTCCGTTCAACAGATACGCAGTATTTT. Encoded protein: CASSLDNFRSTDTQYF.

The chain carries TRBV12-3 or TRBV12-4 and TRBJ2-7, with 7 nucleotides matching TRBD1. J was trimmed by 7 bases and V by 5 bases; bases with no gene match: 8. The CDR3 totals 13 residues. The chain's CDR3 is CASSRRQGGEQYF. The DNA of the CDR3 is TGTGCCAGCAGTCGCCGACAGGGTGGGGAGCAGTACTTC.

This clonotype appeared many times. The chain couples TRBV20-1 to TRBJ2-7, with 7 bases identical to TRBD1. V lost 6 bases, J lost 4 bases, and 12 bases stayed unmatched. Germline V lookup: CDR1 DFQATT, CDR2 SNEGSKA (reference sequence). The CDR3 runs to 14 residues. CDR3 nucleotides: TGCAGTGCAGATACGAGACAGGGATCTTACGAGCAGTACTTC. The encoded protein is CSADTRQGSYEQYF.

This clonotype was recorded at least ten times. The CDR3 sequence is CASEEGTLRAYEQYF. The CDR3 bases are TGTGCCAGCGAAGAGGGGACACTGAGGGCCTACGAGCAGTACTTC. The chain carries TRBV2 and TRBJ2-7; D is possibly TRBD1 (6 bases). V was trimmed by 8 bases and J by 2 bases, leaving 19 bases between them. Germline lookup yields CDR1 SNHLY and CDR2 FYNNEI. This CDR3 contains 15 residues.

This clonotype was picked up many times. This chain uses TRBV5-1 with TRBJ2-2; 11 bases fit TRBD2. The CDR3 is 15 amino acids. J gave up 7 bases and V 1 base, and 3 bases lay outside the gene matches. CDR1 is SGHRS, CDR2 YFSETQ, per germline. The CDR3 coding sequence is TGCGCCAGCAGCTTGCGCCTAGCGGGAGGCGGGGAGCTGTTTTTT. Translating it yields CASSLRLAGGGELFF.

This clonotype turned up a few times. V and J are TRBV30 and TRBJ1-6; tentatively, D is TRBD1 (6 bases). The CDR3 length is 13 residues. Germline V gene lookup returns CDR1 GTSNPN and CDR2 SVGIG (reference sequence). Trimming removed 4 bases at V and 9 bases at J, with 13 bases between. CDR3: CAWMAGVGSPLHF. In DNA form, the CDR3 reads TGTGCCTGGATGGCAGGGGTTGGTTCACCCCTCCACTTT.

At least ten counts were recorded for this clonotype. V is TRBV20-1 and J is TRBJ1-3; D unclear. Trimming stripped 3 bases from V and 2 bases from J, with 14 bases between. This CDR3 region has 15 residues. The germline V gene has CDR1 DFQATT and CDR2 SNEGSKA (reference sequence). CDR3 nucleotides: TGCAGTGCTAGGGCCGATCTCAGGCCTGGAAACACCATATATTTT. Amino acids: CSARADLRPGNTIYF.

This clonotype was seen only a few times. The chain links TRBV20-1 to TRBJ2-3; D may be TRBD2 (5 bases). The germline V gene has CDR1 DFQATT and CDR2 SNEGSKA (reference sequence). Trimming took off 0 bases at V and 4 bases at J, with 14 bases between the two ends. There are 15 residues in the CDR3. The CDR3 DNA is TGCAGTGCTAGAGATACTAGTTTCACCCCAGATACGCAGTATTTT. Encoded protein: CSARDTSFTPDTQYF.

This clonotype was counted only a few times. The chain is built from TRBV5-5 and TRBJ1-1; D not resolved. The CDR3 covers 13 residues. The germline V gene encodes CDR1 SGHKS and CDR2 YYEKEE (reference sequence). The ends were cut back, 2 bases at V and 0 bases at J, with 5 bases in the middle. CDR3 DNA sequence: TGTGCCAGCAGCTTTTCTTTGAACACTGAAGCTTTCTTT. It yields the protein CASSFSLNTEAFF. The complete variable domain, with remaining parts taken from reference TRBV5-5 and TRBJ1-1, reads DAGVTQSPTHLIKTRGQQVTLRCSPISGHKSVSWYQQVLGQGPQFIFQYYEKEERGRGNFPDRFSARQFPNYSSELNVNALLLGDSALYLCASSFSLNTEAFFGQGTRLTVV.

This clonotype was detected many times. The V and J genes are TRBV7-9 and TRBJ1-1, with unresolved D. V lost 5 bases and J lost 4, with 8 bases in between. Per the germline V gene, CDR1 is SEHNR and CDR2 is FQNEAQ (reference sequence). This CDR3 is 12 amino acids long. CDR3 coding DNA: TGTGCCAGCAGCCGAGAGAGCACTGAAGCTTTCTTT. Its protein is CASSRESTEAFF.

CDR3 loop: CSARAPWETQYF. In DNA form, the CDR3 reads TGCAGTGCTAGAGCCCCATGGGAGACCCAGTACTTC. The chain joins TRBV20-1 to TRBJ2-5; D is unclear. Trimming left V 1 base short and J 5 bases short, with 8 bases between. The CDR3 covers 12 residues. Per the germline V gene, CDR1 is DFQATT and CDR2 is SNEGSKA (reference sequence).

The chain uses TRBV10-3 and TRBJ2-7, with D unclear. The V gene lost 0 bases and the J gene lost 7 bases, with 13 bases spanning the gap. Germline CDR1 reads ENHRY; CDR2 reads SYGVKD. The CDR3 consists of 14 residues. CDR3 region: CAISESALLGEQYF. The CDR3, as DNA: TGTGCCATCAGTGAGTCGGCCCTCCTAGGGGAGCAGTACTTC.

This clonotype was observed a handful of times. J is TRBJ2-7 and V is TRBV29-1, with D perhaps TRBD2 (6 bases). Germline V gene lookup returns CDR1 SQVTM and CDR2 ANQGSEA. The CDR3 spans 14 residues. Trimming shortened V by 2 bases and J by 0 bases, and 11 bases separated the two germline ends. CDR3 loop: CSVETSTSSYEQYF. DNA of the CDR3: TGCAGCGTTGAAACTAGCACTAGCTCCTACGAGCAGTACTTC.

This clonotype was found many times. This chain uses TRBV28 with TRBJ1-5; D possibly corresponds to TRBD1 (5 bases). Looked up from germline, CDR1 is MDHEN and CDR2 is SYDVKM. Trimming shortened V by 2 bases and J by 9 bases, and 11 bases separated the two germline ends. The CDR3 runs to 13 residues. CDR3 DNA sequence: TGTGCCAGCAGTTTAGGGGCACGTTTGCCCCAGCATTTT. Translated, it gives CASSLGARLPQHF.

This clonotype was seen many times. The chain uses TRBV5-6 and TRBJ2-3, with D unresolved. V was clipped by 2 bases and J by 4 bases, with 5 bases between them. The V gene's germline CDR1 is SGHDT and CDR2 YYEEEE. The CDR3 extends over 12 amino acids. The CDR3 coding sequence is TGTGCCAGCAGCTTCTCGGCAGATACGCAGTATTTT. This translates into CASSFSADTQYF. Full variable domain (rest looked up from reference TRBV5-6 and TRBJ2-3): DAGVTQSPTHLIKTRGQQVTLRCSPKSGHDTVSWYQQALGQGPQFIFQYYEEEERQRGNFPDRFSGHQFPNYSSELNVNALLLGDSALYLCASSFSADTQYFGPGTRLTVL.

This clonotype was recorded at least ten times. The chain joins TRBV11-1 to TRBJ2-7; TRBD1 matches 9 bases. Germline V CDR1 and CDR2: SGHAT, FQDESV (reference sequence). The CDR3 has 14 amino acids. The trim removed 4 bases at V and 3 bases at J, leaving 4 bases unmatched. The CDR3: CASSYTGGNYEQYF. CDR3 sequence (DNA): TGTGCCAGCAGCTATACAGGGGGCAACTACGAGCAGTACTTC.

Ten or more counts support this clonotype. The chain carries TRBV20-1 and TRBJ1-1, with D tentatively TRBD1 (6 bases). This CDR3 comprises 16 residues. Germline CDR1 is DFQATT and CDR2 is SNEGSKA (reference sequence). Deletions cut 0 bases from V and 0 bases from J, with 14 bases between. CDR3 protein: CSARDPTGRMNTEAFF. CDR3 DNA sequence: TGCAGTGCTAGAGATCCGACAGGTAGGATGAACACTGAAGCTTTCTTT.

Regarding this clonotype: A clone one base away is much larger, so this may be a read error. The rearrangement uses TRBV20-1 and TRBJ2-1; 9 positions match TRBD2. There are 15 residues in the CDR3. Germline CDR1 reads DFQATT; CDR2 reads SNEGSKA (reference sequence). The CDR3 region has the DNA TGCGGTGCTAGATCTGGCGGGAGGGCGGGAAATGAGCAGTTCTTC. Residues: CGARSGGRAGNEQFF.

J is TRBJ1-1 and V is TRBV5-5, with D possibly matching TRBD1 (5 bases). V shed 4 bases and J shed 1 base, with 11 bases lying between them. This CDR3 is 14 amino acids long. Germline V gives CDR1 SGHKS, CDR2 YYEKEE (reference sequence). For the CDR3, the DNA is TGTGCCAGCAGCGCCATGACAGCGAACACTGAAGCTTTCTTT. It codes for CASSAMTANTEAFF.

This sequence joins TRBV6-5 and TRBJ2-2, with D maybe TRBD1 (6 bases). This CDR3 has 14 amino acids. Germline CDR1 and CDR2: MNHEY and SVGAGI. Trimming shortened V by 7 bases and J by 6 bases, and 15 bases separated the two germline ends. The CDR3 is CASKSQGGAGELFF. DNA for the CDR3: TGTGCCAGCAAATCACAGGGTGGTGCCGGGGAGCTGTTTTTT.

Comments on this clonotype: A clone one base away is much larger, so this may be a read error. The V gene is TRBV7-2, the J gene TRBJ2-7; D is unresolved. CDR1 is SGHTA and CDR2 is FQGNSA in the germline V gene. CDR3 size: 12 residues. CDR3 sequence reads: CASSPASCEQYF. As DNA, the CDR3 is TGTGCCAGCAGCCCAGCCTCCTGCGAGCAGTACTTC.